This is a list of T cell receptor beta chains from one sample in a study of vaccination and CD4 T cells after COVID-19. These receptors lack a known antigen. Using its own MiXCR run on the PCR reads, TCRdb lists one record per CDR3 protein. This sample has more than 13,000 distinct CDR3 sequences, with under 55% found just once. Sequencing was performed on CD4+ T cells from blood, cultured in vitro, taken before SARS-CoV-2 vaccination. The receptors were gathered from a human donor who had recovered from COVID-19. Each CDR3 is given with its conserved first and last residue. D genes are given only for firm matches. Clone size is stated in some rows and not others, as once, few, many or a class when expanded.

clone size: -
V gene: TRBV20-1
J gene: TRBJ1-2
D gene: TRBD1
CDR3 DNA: TGCAGTGCTATGGGGGACAGGGGATATGGCTACACCTTC
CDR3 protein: CSAMGDRGYGYTF

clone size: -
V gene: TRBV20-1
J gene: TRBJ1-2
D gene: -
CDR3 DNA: TGCTCGATATACAGGGACCTAGTGGGCTACACCTTC
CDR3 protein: CSIYRDLVGYTF

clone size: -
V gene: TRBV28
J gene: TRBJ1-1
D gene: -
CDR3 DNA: TGTGCCAGCAGTCCGCGGACAGACCTTGGGACTGAAGCTTTCTTT
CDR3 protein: CASSPRTDLGTEAFF

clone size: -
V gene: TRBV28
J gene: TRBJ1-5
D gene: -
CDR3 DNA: TGTGCCAGCAGTATCATACAGGGTAATAGCAATCAGCCCCAGCATTTT
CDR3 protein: CASSIIQGNSNQPQHF

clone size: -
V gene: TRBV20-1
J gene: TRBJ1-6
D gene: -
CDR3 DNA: TGCAGTGCTTCAAGCTATAATTCACCCCTCCACTTT
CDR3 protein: CSASSYNSPLHF

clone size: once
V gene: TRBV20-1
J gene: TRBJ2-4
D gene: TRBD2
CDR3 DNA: TGCAGTGCTAGTCCGAGCGGGGTGAAAAGATGGGGCATTCAGTACTTC
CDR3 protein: CSASPSGVKRWGIQYF

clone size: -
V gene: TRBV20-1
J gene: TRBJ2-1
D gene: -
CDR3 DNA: TGCAGTGCTAGATGGTTCGGGACCGTCAATGAGCAGTTCTTC
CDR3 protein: CSARWFGTVNEQFF

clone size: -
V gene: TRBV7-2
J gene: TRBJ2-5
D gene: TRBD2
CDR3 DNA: TGTGCCGGTGCCCGGGAGGGGATAGAGACCCAGTACTTC
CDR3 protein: CAGAREGIETQYF

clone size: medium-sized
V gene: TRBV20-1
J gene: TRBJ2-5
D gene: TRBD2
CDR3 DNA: TGCAGTGCAACGGGACTAGCGGGAGTCAGATGGGAGACCCAGTACTTC
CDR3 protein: CSATGLAGVRWETQYF

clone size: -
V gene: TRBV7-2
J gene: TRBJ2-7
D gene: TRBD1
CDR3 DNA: TGTGCCAGCAGACATTTTCCGGGACAGGGTACATCCGAGCAGTACTTC
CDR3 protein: CASRHFPGQGTSEQYF

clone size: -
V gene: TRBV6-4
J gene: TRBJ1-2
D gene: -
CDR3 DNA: TGTGCCAGCAGTGACTCGAAAGGGCAAGGCTACACCTTC
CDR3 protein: CASSDSKGQGYTF

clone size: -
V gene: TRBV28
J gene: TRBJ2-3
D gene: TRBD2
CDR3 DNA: TGTGCCAGCAGTTATTCAGCGGGAGGTACAGATACGCAGTATTTT
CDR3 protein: CASSYSAGGTDTQYF

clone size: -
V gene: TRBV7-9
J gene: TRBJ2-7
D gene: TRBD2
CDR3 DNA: TGTGCCAGCAGCTTAGGATGGGAGGGCCTTCGCGAGCAGTACTTC
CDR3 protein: CASSLGWEGLREQYF

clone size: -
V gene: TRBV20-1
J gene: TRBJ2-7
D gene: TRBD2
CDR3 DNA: TGCAGTGCTAGAGGACTAGCGGGACTCCACTACGAGCAGTACTTC
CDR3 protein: CSARGLAGLHYEQYF

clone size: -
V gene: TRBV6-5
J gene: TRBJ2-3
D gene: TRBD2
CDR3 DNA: TGTGCCAGCAGTTACTCGTCTGCTAGCGGCCAGGCGGGAGATACGCAGTATTTT
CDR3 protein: CASSYSSASGQAGDTQYF

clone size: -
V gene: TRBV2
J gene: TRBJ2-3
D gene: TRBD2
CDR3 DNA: TGTGCCACTAGCGGGGACACTGCAGATACGCAGTATTTT
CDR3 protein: CATSGDTADTQYF

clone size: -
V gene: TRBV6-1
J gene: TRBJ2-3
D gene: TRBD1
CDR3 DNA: TGTGCCAGCAGCCAGGACAGGAACACAGATACGCAGTATTTT
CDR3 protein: CASSQDRNTDTQYF

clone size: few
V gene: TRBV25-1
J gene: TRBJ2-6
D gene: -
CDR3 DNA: TGTGCCAGCCGAGGGGGACCAGGGGCTGGGGCCAACGTCCTGACTTTC
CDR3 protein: CASRGGPGAGANVLTF

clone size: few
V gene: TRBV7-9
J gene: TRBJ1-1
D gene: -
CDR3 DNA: TGTGCCAGCAGCTTAGAGTCAGGGGCTGAAGCTTTCTTT
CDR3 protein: CASSLESGAEAFF

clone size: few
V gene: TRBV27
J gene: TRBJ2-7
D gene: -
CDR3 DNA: TGTGCCAGCAGTTTACAATGGGCAGGGATGGCCCACGAGCAGTACTTC
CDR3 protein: CASSLQWAGMAHEQYF

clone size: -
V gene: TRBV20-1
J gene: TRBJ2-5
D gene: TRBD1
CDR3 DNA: TGCAGTGCTAGACCATCTGACAGGGGACCCGGAGAGACCCAGTACTTC
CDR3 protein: CSARPSDRGPGETQYF

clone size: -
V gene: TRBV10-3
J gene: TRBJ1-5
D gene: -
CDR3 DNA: TGTGCCATCAGCGAACTCCAAGGTGGCAATCAGCCCCAGCATTTT
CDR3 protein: CAISELQGGNQPQHF

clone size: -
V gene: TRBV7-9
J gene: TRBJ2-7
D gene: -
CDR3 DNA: TGTGCCAGCAGCTTAGACGCTGCCTACGAGCAGTACTTC
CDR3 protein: CASSLDAAYEQYF

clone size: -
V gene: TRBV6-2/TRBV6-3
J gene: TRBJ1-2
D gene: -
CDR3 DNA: TGTGCCAGCAGCCGTAGGACGGCGAACTATGGCTACACCTTC
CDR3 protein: CASSRRTANYGYTF

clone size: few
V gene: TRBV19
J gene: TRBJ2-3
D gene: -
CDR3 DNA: TGTGCCAGTAGTTGGATGTTGAGCACAGATACGCAGTATTTT
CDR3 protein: CASSWMLSTDTQYF

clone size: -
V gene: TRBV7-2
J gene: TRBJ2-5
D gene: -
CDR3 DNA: TGTGCCAGCAGCTCGAGGGCTAGCTTGGGGACCCAGTACTTC
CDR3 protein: CASSSRASLGTQYF

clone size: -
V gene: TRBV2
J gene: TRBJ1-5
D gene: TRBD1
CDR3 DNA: TGTGCCAGCAGTGAGGAAACAGGGGCCCCCCATTTT
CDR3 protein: CASSEETGAPHF

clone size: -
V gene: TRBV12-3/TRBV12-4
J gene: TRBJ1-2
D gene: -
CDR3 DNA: TGTGCCAGCATTGGGGGTGGGACCGGTGGCTACACCTTC
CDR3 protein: CASIGGGTGGYTF

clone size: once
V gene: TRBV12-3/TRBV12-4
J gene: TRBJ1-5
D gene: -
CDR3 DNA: TGTGCCAGCAGCCACAGAGAGCTCAATCAGCCCCAGCATTTT
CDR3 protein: CASSHRELNQPQHF

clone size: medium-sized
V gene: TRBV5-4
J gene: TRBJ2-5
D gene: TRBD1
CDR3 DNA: TGTGCCAGCAGCTACAGGGGGAAGTCAGAGACCCAGTACTTC
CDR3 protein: CASSYRGKSETQYF

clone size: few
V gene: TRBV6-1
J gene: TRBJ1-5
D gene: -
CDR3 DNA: TGTGCCGTGGGTAATCAGCCCCAGCATTTT
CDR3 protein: CAVGNQPQHF

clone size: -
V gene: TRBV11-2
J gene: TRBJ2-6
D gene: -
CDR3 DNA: TGTGCCAGCACCTATATGTCCGGGGCCAACGTCCTGACTTTC
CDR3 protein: CASTYMSGANVLTF

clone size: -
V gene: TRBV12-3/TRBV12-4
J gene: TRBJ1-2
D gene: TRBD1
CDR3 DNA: TGTGCCAGCAGGACGACAGGGAACTATGGCTACACCTTC
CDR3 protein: CASRTTGNYGYTF

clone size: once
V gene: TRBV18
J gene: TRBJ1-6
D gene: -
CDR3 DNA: TGTGCCAGCTTAACGGGAAGGGACAATTCACCCCTCCACTTT
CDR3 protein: CASLTGRDNSPLHF

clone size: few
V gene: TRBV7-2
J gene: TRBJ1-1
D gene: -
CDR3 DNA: TGTGCCAGCAGCCGCCTAAGAGGTGGATACACTGAAGCTTTCTTT
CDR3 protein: CASSRLRGGYTEAFF

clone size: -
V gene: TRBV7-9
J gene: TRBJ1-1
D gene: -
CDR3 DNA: TGTGCCAGCAGCTTAGGGGAGGGCACTGAAGCTTTCTTT
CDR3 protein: CASSLGEGTEAFF

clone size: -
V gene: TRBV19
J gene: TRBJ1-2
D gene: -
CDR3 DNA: TGTGCCAGTAGCTACCGACTGGGATCCTATGGCTACACCTTC
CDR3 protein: CASSYRLGSYGYTF